These 6 T cell receptor beta chains share one sample of origin, sequenced in a study of graft-versus-host responses after intestinal transplantation. Only in-frame clones appear in the TCRdb table, and some are missing; sequencing was by immunoSEQ multiplex PCR. The sample consists of about 94,000 clones, 91% of them appearing once. The antigens these receptors bind are not known. The sequenced sample was unstimulated CD8+ T cells sorted from spleen or lymph node cells, obtained before intestinal transplant. These receptors were collected from a human donor who received an intestinal transplant.

The chain has TRBV4-1 and TRBJ2-2, with 10 positions matching TRBD2. Unmatched junction bases numbered 5, after V lost 0 bases and J lost 7 bases. CDR3 size: 16 residues. CDR1 is MGHRA, CDR2 YSYEKL, per germline. CDR3 in DNA: TGCGCCAGCAGCCAAGAAGGAGCGGGAGGGGGCGGGGAGCTGTTTTTT. Residues: CASSQEGAGGGGELFF.

The J gene is TRBJ1-6, the V gene TRBV5-1; D ambiguous. Germline lookup yields CDR1 SGHRS and CDR2 YFSETQ. This CDR3 region has 20 residues. The V and J ends lost 2 bases and 0 bases respectively, with 21 bases between them. CDR3 sequence: CASSLTPREEWVSYNSPLHF. As DNA, the CDR3 is TGCGCCAGCAGCTTAACTCCTAGGGAGGAATGGGTCTCCTATAATTCACCCCTCCACTTT.

This chain uses TRBV4-1 with TRBJ2-7; 7 bases are a match to TRBD1. CDR3 length: 14 amino acids. V dropped 1 base and J dropped 6; count of bases not matched to a gene: 6. The germline CDR1 and CDR2 sequences are MGHRA and YSYEKL. The CDR3 loop reads CASSQVAGGSEQYF. Written as DNA, the CDR3 is TGCGCCAGCAGCCAAGTAGCAGGGGGTTCCGAGCAGTACTTC.

The chain uses TRBV7-9 and TRBJ1-4; 10 bases agree with TRBD1. J lost 8 bases, V lost 5 bases, and 5 bases had no gene match. Germline lookup yields CDR1 SEHNR and CDR2 FQNEAQ (reference sequence). This CDR3 comprises 14 residues. This chain's CDR3 is CASSRLGQGEKLFF. In nucleotides, the CDR3 is TGTGCCAGCAGCCGCTTGGGACAGGGGGAAAAACTGTTTTTT.

This chain links TRBV19 with TRBJ2-7, with D perhaps matching TRBD1 (5 bases). This CDR3 spans 13 amino acids. V was pared by 5 bases and J by 1 base, with 9 bases between. Germline V gene lookup returns CDR1 LNHDA and CDR2 SQIVND (reference sequence). The CDR3 region is CASSVTVSYEQYF. The CDR3 nucleotides read TGTGCCAGTAGTGTGACAGTTTCCTACGAGCAGTACTTC.

The genes are TRBV5-5 and TRBJ2-7, with a possible D match to TRBD2 (5 bases). Germline CDR1 and CDR2: SGHKS and YYEKEE (reference sequence). V was pared by 3 bases and J by 6 bases, with 19 bases between. This CDR3 has 15 amino acids. In DNA, the CDR3 is TGTGCCAGCAGCTCAGGCCGGGGAATAGGGCTCGAGCAGTACTTC. This codes for CASSSGRGIGLEQYF.